The rows below give T cell receptor beta chains drawn from one sample of a study of blood T cell repertoires in COVID-19. Profiling relied on immunoSEQ multiplex PCR, and the TCRdb table lists in-frame clones only, not all of them. The sample holds roughly 380,000 clones, roughly 90% seen once. The material sequenced was peripheral blood. The receptors derive from a woman aged 55-70 years with COVID-19, enrolled during active disease. The CDR3 runs from the conserved cysteine through the conserved F or W. D genes are given only for firm matches. The size entry is marked missing in some rows and otherwise reads once, few, many or a size class.

TRBV27	NA	NA	TRBJ1-2	TGTGCCAGCACGGCGACAGGCAACTATGGCTACACCTTC	CASTATGNYGYTF
TRBV28	NA	NA	TRBJ1-4	TGTGCCAGCAGTTCCCTTACGGCGGCAACTAATGAAAAACTGTTTTTT	CASSSLTAATNEKLFF
TRBV7-2	NA	few	TRBJ2-7	TGTGCCAGCAGCTTACAGGGGAACACCTACGAGCAGTACTTC	CASSLQGNTYEQYF
TRBV24-1	NA	few	TRBJ1-1	TGTGCCACCAACACCGGGGTAGGCACTGAAGCTTTCTTT	CATNTGVGTEAFF
TRBV27	NA	NA	TRBJ1-2	NA	CASSPSSTSGYTF
TRBV12-5	TRBD1	NA	TRBJ1-1	TGTGCTAGTGGTTTGGGGGGACAGATCGCTTTCTTT	CASGLGGQIAFF
TRBV21-1	NA	NA	TRBJ2-5	TGTGCCAGCAGCAAGCCGACTAGCGGGGGGAGCCAAGAGACCCAGTACTTC	CASSKPTSGGSQETQYF
TRBV7-2	NA	NA	TRBJ2-5	TGTGCCAGCAGCCCGACTAGACGGGGGGAGACCCAGTACTTC	CASSPTRRGETQYF
TRBV19	NA	NA	TRBJ1-1	TGTGCCAGTAGTGAACGACGAGGGTGGTACACTGAAGCTTTCTTT	CASSERRGWYTEAFF
TRBV18	NA	NA	TRBJ1-6	TGTGCCAGCTCACCATTTTCGGGGTTCGGTAATTCACCCCTCCACTTT	CASSPFSGFGNSPLHF
TRBV5-1	TRBD1	NA	TRBJ2-3	TGCGCCAGCAGCTTGGTGACAGGGGGTAGCACAGATACGCAGTATTTT	CASSLVTGGSTDTQYF
TRBV10-3	TRBD1	NA	TRBJ1-2	TGTGCCATCAGTGCTAGTACAGGGGGAGGCTATGGCTACACCTTC	CAISASTGGGYGYTF
TRBV5-1	TRBD2	NA	TRBJ2-7	TGCGCCAGCAGCGAACCTAGCGGGGGTTACTACGAGCAGTACTTC	CASSEPSGGYYEQYF
TRBV2	NA	NA	TRBJ2-3	TGTGCCAGCGGAGCTCAGGGGCCCATCACAGATACGCAGTATTTT	CASGAQGPITDTQYF
TRBV28	TRBD1	NA	TRBJ1-6	TGTGCCAGCAACGACAGGGCTTTCCCCCTCCACTTT	CASNDRAFPLHF
TRBV7-9	NA	NA	TRBJ2-5	TGTGCCAGCAGCGCCTCGGTCCGGGGATCCGGGGAGACCCAGTACTTC	CASSASVRGSGETQYF
TRBV5-8	NA	NA	TRBJ1-4	TGTGCCAGCCGGCGCGGGACTAATGAAAAACTGTTTTTT	CASRRGTNEKLFF
TRBV6-2/TRBV6-3	NA	NA	TRBJ1-1	TGTGCCAGCAGTTTCTCCGGGGGAGGGACTGAAGCTTTCTTT	CASSFSGGGTEAFF
TRBV7-9	NA	NA	TRBJ1-2	TGTGCCAGCAGCTTACCGACAGGCCCTTACACCTTC	CASSLPTGPYTF
TRBV5-4	TRBD1	NA	TRBJ1-4	TGTGCCAGCAGTGCGGGACAGGGAGTTGAAAAACTGTTTTTT	CASSAGQGVEKLFF
TRBV5-6	NA	NA	TRBJ1-2	TGTGCCAGCCAGGAGGGCTCTGCGGACTATGGCTACACCTTC	CASQEGSADYGYTF
TRBV6-1	NA	NA	TRBJ2-1	TGTGCCAGCAGTGAAGTCCCCCCTCACTTTTACAATGAGCAGTTCTTC	CASSEVPPHFYNEQFF
TRBV7-2	TRBD1	NA	TRBJ2-7	TGTGCCAGCAGCTTAGATGGGACAGCCTCCTACGAGCAGTACTTC	CASSLDGTASYEQYF
TRBV7-3	NA	NA	TRBJ2-3	TGTGCCAGCAGATCCGGCCTAGGTAGCACAGATACGCAGTATTTT	CASRSGLGSTDTQYF
TRBV6-5	NA	NA	TRBJ1-1	TGTGCCAGCAGTTACTCTGGCCGGGGGACCACTGAAGCTTTCTTT	CASSYSGRGTTEAFF
TRBV28	NA	NA	TRBJ1-1	TGTGCCAGCAGCCTAGCCCCGCGGAACACTGAAGCTTTCTTT	CASSLAPRNTEAFF
TRBV2	NA	NA	TRBJ1-2	TGTGCCAGCAGTGTAACAGGGTTAGGGGATGGCTACACCTTC	CASSVTGLGDGYTF
TRBV2	TRBD2	NA	TRBJ2-4	TGTGCCAGCAGTCCTAGCGGGGGGGCAGGAAACATTCAGTACTTC	CASSPSGGAGNIQYF
TRBV6-5	TRBD1	NA	TRBJ2-5	TGTGCCACCGGACAGGGAGGCGAGACCCAGTACTTC	CATGQGGETQYF
TRBV7-9	NA	NA	TRBJ1-1	TGTGCCAGCAGCAAACGGGACATCAACACTGAAGCTTTCTTT	CASSKRDINTEAFF